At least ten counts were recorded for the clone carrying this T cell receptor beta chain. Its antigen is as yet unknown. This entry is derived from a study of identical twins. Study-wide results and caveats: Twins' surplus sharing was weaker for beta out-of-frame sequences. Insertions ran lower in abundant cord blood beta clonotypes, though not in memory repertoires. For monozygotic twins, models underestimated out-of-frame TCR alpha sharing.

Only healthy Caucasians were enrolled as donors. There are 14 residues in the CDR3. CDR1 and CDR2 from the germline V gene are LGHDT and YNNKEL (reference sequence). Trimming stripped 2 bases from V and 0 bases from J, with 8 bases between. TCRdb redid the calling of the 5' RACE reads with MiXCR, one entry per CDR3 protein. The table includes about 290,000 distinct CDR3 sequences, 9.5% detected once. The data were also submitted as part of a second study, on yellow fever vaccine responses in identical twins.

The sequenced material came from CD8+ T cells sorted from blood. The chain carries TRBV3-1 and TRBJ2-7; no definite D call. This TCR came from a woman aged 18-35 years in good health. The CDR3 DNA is TGTGCCAGCAGCCAATCTAGGAGCTCCTACGAGCAGTACTTC. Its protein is CASSQSRSSYEQYF.